Described below is a single T cell receptor beta chain sequence and its context. The sample is drawn from a study of blood T cell repertoires in COVID-19. On the study more broadly: Sites in the United States, Italy and Spain provided acute and convalescent COVID-19 samples. From T cells, B-cell-depleted T cells, or PBMCs came the material, which was cDNA or gDNA.

Authors' data handling: Nucleated cell number was recorded as an estimate derived from reference gene primer amplification. TCRdb keeps only in-frame clones here, not all; method: immunoSEQ multiplex PCR. Clone size and V and J calls were adopted from that table, with D and trimming inferred from the DNA. The data hold about 33,000 clones, with 85% observed a single time. Sequencing was done on a sample of peripheral blood. The source is a human donor in a cohort sampled during active COVID-19.

The CDR3 nucleotides are TGTGCCTGGAGAGGGACAGGGAGGTTTCAGCCCCAGCATTTT. Residues: CAWRGTGRFQPQHF. The chain combines TRBV30 with TRBJ1-5; TRBD1 matches at 9 bases. CDR1 is GTSNPN, CDR2 SVGIG, per germline (reference sequence). V lost 3 bases and J lost 6; bases outside the gene matches: 6. The CDR3 spans 14 residues.